This TCR beta chain was identified in a study of blood T cell repertoires in COVID-19. Across the whole study: Sites in the United States, Italy and Spain provided acute and convalescent COVID-19 samples.

CDR1 and CDR2 from the germline V gene are SGHTA and FQGNSA. J lost 1 base, V lost 1 base, and 3 bases had no gene match. The CDR3 has 16 amino acids. Original data processing: Counts of nucleated cells, estimated from reference gene primer amplification, were obtained. This table comes from immunoSEQ multiplex PCR, and its TCRdb copy is limited to in-frame clones, with some not included. V and J calls plus clone size are reproduced from that table; the DNA served to infer D and trimming. This table holds 100,000 or so clones, approximately 85% found once. V and J are TRBV7-2 and TRBJ2-7, with TRBD2 matching 11 bases. The sequence derives from a man in his fifties or sixties with acute or convalescent COVID-19. Sample: peripheral blood. The CDR3 loop reads CASSLGLAGGSYEQYF. The CDR3 DNA follows: TGTGCCAGCAGCTTAGGGCTAGCGGGGGGTTCCTACGAGCAGTACTTC.